The following is a TCR beta chain sequence with its context. CDR1 SGHNT and CDR2 YYREEE come from the germline V gene (reference sequence). The CDR3 is 18 residues long. Deletions cut 3 bases from V and 0 bases from J, with 22 bases between. TCRdb reprocessed the reads with MiXCR, giving one entry per CDR3 protein. The repertoire holds about 680,000 distinct CDR3 sequences, with 20% to 25% as singletons. These data come from a study of T cell repertoires in cytomegalovirus infection. The chain carries TRBV5-4 and TRBJ2-7; D perhaps matches TRBD1 (6 bases). The source of this sequence is a human donor in good health (CMV status not recorded). Some clones in this sample may be carry-over from other donors' samples. The material sequenced was CD8+ T cells from PBMCs. The CDR3: CASSWRPPGQRSSYEQYF. For the CDR3, the DNA is TGTGCCAGCAGCTGGCGACCCCCGGGACAAAGGAGCTCCTACGAGCAGTACTTC. The full variable domain, rest sourced from reference TRBV5-4 and TRBJ2-7, is ETGVTQSPTHLIKTRGQQVTLRCSSQSGHNTVSWYQQALGQGPQFIFQYYREEENGRGNFPPRFSGLQFPNYSSELNVNALELDDSALYLCASSWRPPGQRSSYEQYFGPGTRLTVT.